This is a list of T cell receptor beta chains from one sample in a study of control samples from healthy donors and cancer patients. Repertoires were generated with immunoSEQ multiplex PCR, while TCRdb's copy carries only in-frame clones and drops some. The repertoire holds 77,000 or so clones, with about nine tenths as singletons. Sequenced input: blood. These receptors all stem from a man aged 30 to 45 in good health. CDR3s include the opening cysteine and the closing phenylalanine or tryptophan. A D gene is named only where the DNA matches it firmly. The listing skips clone size in some rows; elsewhere it reads once, few, many or a size class.

J gene | D gene | clone size | V gene | CDR3 DNA | CDR3 protein
TRBJ2-5 | - | once | TRBV3-1/TRBV3-2 | TGTGCCAGCAGCCGACAGATGGAGACCCAGTACTTC | CASSRQMETQYF
TRBJ1-5 | - | - | TRBV13 | TGTGCCAGCAGCTCTCAGGGCAATCAGCCCCAGCATTTT | CASSSQGNQPQHF
TRBJ2-5 | - | - | TRBV29-1 | TGCAGCGTTGGGCTGGGAGGGGGCAGGGAGACCCAGTACTTC | CSVGLGGGRETQYF
TRBJ2-7 | - | once | TRBV6-5 | TGTGCCAGCAGTTACTCGTATCTTTTACCCTACGAGCAGTACTTC | CASSYSYLLPYEQYF
TRBJ2-5 | TRBD2 | - | TRBV13 | TGTGCCAGCAGTTTCTCGGGGGGAGAGACCCAGTACTTC | CASSFSGGETQYF
TRBJ1-2 | TRBD1 | once | TRBV5-1 | TGCGCCAGCAGCCCAGCCGGGACAGTGACTGGCTACACCTTC | CASSPAGTVTGYTF
TRBJ2-1 | - | - | TRBV27 | TGTGCCAGCAAAGCTGGCCTACGGGCCAACAATGAGCAGTTCTTC | CASKAGLRANNEQFF
TRBJ1-2 | - | few | TRBV10-3 | TGTGCCCTCGGCAGGGGCTATGGCTACACCTTC | CALGRGYGYTF
TRBJ1-1 | - | - | TRBV18 | TGTGCCAGCTCAGCCTCCCTGACGGAGAACACTGAAGCTTTCTTT | CASSASLTENTEAFF
TRBJ2-7 | TRBD1 | few | TRBV30 | TGTGCCTGGAGTCGGGACAGGGTCTCCTACGAGCAGTACTTC | CAWSRDRVSYEQYF
TRBJ1-2 | TRBD1 | - | TRBV28 | TGTGCCAGCAGTTACCCGGGACAGGGGGTCTTTGGCTACACCTTC | CASSYPGQGVFGYTF
TRBJ2-7 | TRBD1 | once | TRBV28 | TGTGCCAGCCAGCGCGGGACAGGGGGCTACTACGAGCAGTACTTC | CASQRGTGGYYEQYF
TRBJ2-5 | - | - | TRBV5-1 | TGCGCCAGCAGCAAATCCGGACTCGCAGAGGAGACCCAGTACTTC | CASSKSGLAEETQYF
TRBJ2-3 | - | - | TRBV3-1/TRBV3-2 | TGTGCCAGCAGCAGGGCAGATACGCAGTATTTT | CASSRADTQYF
TRBJ2-7 | - | - | TRBV6-6 | TGTGCCAGCAGTGACTACGAGCAGTACTTC | CASSDYEQYF
TRBJ1-2 | TRBD1 | - | TRBV19 | TGTGCCAGTAGTCCCTGGGACAGGGGAAACTATGGCTACACCTTC | CASSPWDRGNYGYTF
TRBJ2-7 | - | - | TRBV5-1 | TGCGCCAGCAGCTTCGGAACCTACGAGCAGTACTTC | CASSFGTYEQYF
TRBJ1-2 | TRBD1 | - | TRBV27 | TGTGCCAGCGGCAGGGGGTATGGTGGCTACACCTTC | CASGRGYGGYTF
TRBJ1-1 | - | - | TRBV27 | TGTGCCAGCAGTCCGGGGGATAGGGCTTTTACTGAAGCTTTCTTT | CASSPGDRAFTEAFF
TRBJ2-1 | TRBD2 | - | TRBV7-2 | TGTGCCAGCAGCTTTTTTGCGGGAGCTAACAATGAGCAGTTCTTC | CASSFFAGANNEQFF
TRBJ2-3 | - | - | TRBV12-3/TRBV12-4 | TGTGCCAGCAGTCTCACAGATACGCAGTATTTT | CASSLTDTQYF
TRBJ2-6 | - | - | TRBV10-3 | TGTGCCTCGCAGCTTGATTCTGGGGCCAACGTCCTGACTTTC | CASQLDSGANVLTF
TRBJ2-7 | TRBD1 | few | TRBV28 | TGTGCCAGCAGTCTACCCCGGGACAGGGCCTCCTACGAGCAGTACTTC | CASSLPRDRASYEQYF
TRBJ2-3 | - | - | TRBV7-2 | TGTGCCAGCAGCCCAGTCGGACAGCACACAGATACGCAGTATTTT | CASSPVGQHTDTQYF
TRBJ2-5 | TRBD2 | once | TRBV9 | TGTGCCAGCAGCCCGGGGACTAGCGGGAGCAGAGAGACCCAGTACTTC | CASSPGTSGSRETQYF
TRBJ2-1 | - | - | TRBV7-9 | TGTGCCAGCAGCGTAATCGGGAACTACAATGAGCAGTTCTTC | CASSVIGNYNEQFF
TRBJ1-5 | - | - | TRBV5-1 | TGCGCCAGCAGCTTGGGTCTGGGGGCGGGTCAGCCCCAGCATTTT | CASSLGLGAGQPQHF
TRBJ1-1 | - | - | TRBV3-1/TRBV3-2 | TGTGCCAGCAGCCAAGCGGGGGCGCGCGCTGAAGCTTTCTTT | CASSQAGARAEAFF
TRBJ1-1 | - | - | TRBV10-3 | TGTGCCGCAAAAGGGGACACTGAAGCTTTCTTT | CAAKGDTEAFF
TRBJ1-3 | - | - | TRBV2 | TGTGCCACCTACTGGGGCGGTGACTCTGGAAACACCATATATTTT | CATYWGGDSGNTIYF
TRBJ1-1 | - | - | TRBV6-5 | TGTGCCAGCAGTTACGACGGTACTGAAGCTTTCTTT | CASSYDGTEAFF
TRBJ1-5 | TRBD1 | - | TRBV10-3 | TGTGCCATCACTGGGACAGGGCAAGGGCCCCAGCATTTT | CAITGTGQGPQHF
TRBJ1-5 | TRBD1 | - | TRBV7-2 | TGTGCCAGCAGCTTAGAAGGGGGCACCCAGCCCCAGCATTTT | CASSLEGGTQPQHF
TRBJ2-1 | - | - | TRBV5-1 | TGCGCCAGCAGCTTGGATCTGAGCGGGCTATACAATGAGCAGTTCTTC | CASSLDLSGLYNEQFF
TRBJ2-7 | - | - | TRBV14 | TGTGCCAGCAGCCAAGATCACAGGTTCCTCTACGAGCAGTACTTC | CASSQDHRFLYEQYF
TRBJ1-1 | TRBD1 | - | TRBV10-3 | TGTGCCAGCGGTGGTACAGGGGTGAACACTGAAGCTTTCTTT | CASGGTGVNTEAFF
TRBJ1-2 | - | once | TRBV5-8 | TGTGCCAGCAGCTTGGTGGCAGACTATGGCTACACCTTC | CASSLVADYGYTF
TRBJ2-7 | TRBD1 | - | TRBV29-1 | TGCAGCGTCGGGACAGGGGGCTACGAGCAGTACTTC | CSVGTGGYEQYF
TRBJ2-1 | TRBD1 | once | TRBV6-4 | TGTGCCAGCAGTACCCTACCGGGACAGGGTAGGAATGAGCAGTTCTTC | CASSTLPGQGRNEQFF
TRBJ1-4 | - | once | TRBV5-1 | TGCGCCAGCAGCAAGATCGGGGCGGAGGAGAAACTGTTTTTT | CASSKIGAEEKLFF
TRBJ1-4 | TRBD1 | - | TRBV29-1 | TGCAGCGTTGAAGGGACAGGGTTGGCAACTAATGAAAAACTGTTTTTT | CSVEGTGLATNEKLFF
TRBJ2-7 | TRBD1 | - | TRBV4-1 | TGCGCCAGCAGCCAACTACCCACCGGGACAGGGGGCTACGAGCAGTACTTC | CASSQLPTGTGGYEQYF
TRBJ1-3 | - | - | TRBV2 | TGTGCCAGCAGTGGGCCCCCCGCAGGGGTGGCTGGAAACACCATATATTTT | CASSGPPAGVAGNTIYF
TRBJ2-5 | - | - | TRBV5-1 | TGCGCCAGCACTCTAGACCAAGAGACCCAGTACTTC | CASTLDQETQYF
TRBJ2-1 | TRBD2 | - | TRBV9 | TGTGCCAGCACCGCCAGCGGGGACAATGAGCAGTTCTTC | CASTASGDNEQFF
TRBJ1-6 | TRBD1 | - | TRBV28 | TGTGCCAGCGGGACAGGGGGCGATCACCTCCACTTT | CASGTGGDHLHF
TRBJ1-2 | - | - | TRBV25-1 | TGTGCCAGCACCAAAGACTTATCCGGCTACACCTTC | CASTKDLSGYTF
TRBJ2-1 | TRBD2 | - | TRBV12-3/TRBV12-4 | TGTGCCAGCACCGGGACTACCTACAATGAGCAGTTCTTC | CASTGTTYNEQFF
TRBJ2-7 | - | - | TRBV19 | TGTGCCAGTAGTATAGAGGGAAGCGAGCAGTACTTC | CASSIEGSEQYF